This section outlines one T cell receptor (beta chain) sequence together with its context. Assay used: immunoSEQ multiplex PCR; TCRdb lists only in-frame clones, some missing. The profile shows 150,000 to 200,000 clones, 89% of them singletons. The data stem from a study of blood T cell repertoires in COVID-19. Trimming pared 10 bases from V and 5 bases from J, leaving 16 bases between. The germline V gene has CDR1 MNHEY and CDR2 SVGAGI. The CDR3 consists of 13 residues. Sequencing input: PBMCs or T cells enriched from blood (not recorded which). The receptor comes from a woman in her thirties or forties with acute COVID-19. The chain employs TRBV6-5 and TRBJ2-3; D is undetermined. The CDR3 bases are TGTGCCAACCGGTCCCCATATGGAGATACGCAGTATTTT. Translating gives CANRSPYGDTQYF.